A single TCR beta chain is shown here with its context. Its antigen is unknown. TCRdb's copy holds only in-frame clones and misses some; the assay was immunoSEQ multiplex PCR. This sample yields roughly 70,000 clones, of which around four fifths are seen a single time; about 3% belongs to the top ten. This entry belongs to a study of cytomegalovirus exposure and HLA in healthy donors. Study observations and caveats: Reported results showed that the classifier diagnosed cytomegalovirus status with high specificity and sensitivity.

The germline V gene encodes CDR1 SGHVS and CDR2 FNYEAQ. V gave up 5 bases and J gave up 6 bases; unmatched junction bases: 4. The CDR3 is 14 amino acids. Sequencing was performed on PBMCs. The chain links TRBV7-6 to TRBJ2-5; TRBD1 matches 12 bases. This TCR was sampled from a man aged 25 to 40 in good health and CMV-seronegative. CDR3 protein: CASSLGTGGQTQYF. The DNA for the CDR3 is TGTGCCAGCAGCCTGGGGACAGGGGGCCAGACCCAGTACTTC. Combining the CDR3 with reference TRBV7-6 and TRBJ2-5 gives the whole variable domain GAGVSQSPRYKVTKRGQDVALRCDPISGHVSLYWYRQALGQGPEFLTYFNYEAQQDKSGLPNDRFSAERPEGSISTLTIQRTEQRDSAMYRCASSLGTGGQTQYFGPGTRLLVL.